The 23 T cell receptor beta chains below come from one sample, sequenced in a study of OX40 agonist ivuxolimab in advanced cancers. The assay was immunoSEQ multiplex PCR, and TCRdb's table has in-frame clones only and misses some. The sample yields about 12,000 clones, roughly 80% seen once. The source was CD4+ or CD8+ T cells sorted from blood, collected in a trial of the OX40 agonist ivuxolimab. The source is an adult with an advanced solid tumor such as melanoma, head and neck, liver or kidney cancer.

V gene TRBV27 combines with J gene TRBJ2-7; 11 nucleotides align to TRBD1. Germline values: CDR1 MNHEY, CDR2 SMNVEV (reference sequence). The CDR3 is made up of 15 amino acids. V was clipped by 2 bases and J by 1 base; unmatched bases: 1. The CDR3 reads CASSLGQGASYEQYF. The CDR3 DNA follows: TGTGCCAGCAGTTTAGGACAGGGGGCTTCCTACGAGCAGTACTTC.

The CDR3 sequence: CASSNYRDTFTYNEQFF. In nucleotides, the CDR3 is TGTGCCAGCAGTAACTACCGGGACACCTTCACCTACAATGAGCAGTTCTTC. This rearrangement joins TRBV28 to TRBJ2-1, with D perhaps matching TRBD1 (6 bases). From germline, CDR1 is MDHEN and CDR2 SYDVKM. The length of the CDR3 is 17 residues. The V end lost 5 bases, the J end lost 2 bases, and 19 bases lay between the germline ends.

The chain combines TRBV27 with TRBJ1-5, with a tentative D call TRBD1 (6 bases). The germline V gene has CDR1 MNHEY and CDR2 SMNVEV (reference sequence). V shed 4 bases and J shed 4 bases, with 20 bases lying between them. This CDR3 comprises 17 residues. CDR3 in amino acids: CASSYSLAQGKNQPQHF. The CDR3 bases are TGTGCCAGCAGTTATAGTCTTGCACAGGGAAAGAATCAGCCCCAGCATTTT.

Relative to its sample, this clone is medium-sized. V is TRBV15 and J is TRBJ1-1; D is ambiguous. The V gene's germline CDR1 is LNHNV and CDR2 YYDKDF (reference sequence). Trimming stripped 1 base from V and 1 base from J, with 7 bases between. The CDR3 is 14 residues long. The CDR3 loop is CATSRVDENTEAFF. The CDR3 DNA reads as TGTGCCACCAGCAGAGTAGACGAGAACACTGAAGCTTTCTTT. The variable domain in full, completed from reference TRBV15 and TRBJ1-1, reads DAMVIQNPRYQVTQFGKPVTLSCSQTLNHNVMYWYQQKSSQAPKLLFHYYDKDFNNEADTPDNFQSRRPNTSFCFLDIRSPGLGDTAMYLCATSRVDENTEAFFGQGTRLTVV.

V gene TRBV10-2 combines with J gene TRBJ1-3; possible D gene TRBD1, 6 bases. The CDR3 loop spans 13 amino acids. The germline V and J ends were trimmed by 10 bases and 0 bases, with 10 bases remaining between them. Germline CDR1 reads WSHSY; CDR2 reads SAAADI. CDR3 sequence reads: CATQGISGNTIYF. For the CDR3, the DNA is TGCGCCACACAGGGAATCTCTGGAAACACCATATATTTT.

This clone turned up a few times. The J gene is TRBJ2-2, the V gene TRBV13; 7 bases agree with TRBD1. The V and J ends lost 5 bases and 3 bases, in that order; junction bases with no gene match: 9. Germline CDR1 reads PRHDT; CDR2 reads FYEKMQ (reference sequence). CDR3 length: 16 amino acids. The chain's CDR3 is CASSNLQGKYTGELFF. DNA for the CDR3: TGTGCCAGCAGCAACTTACAGGGGAAGTACACCGGGGAGCTGTTTTTT.

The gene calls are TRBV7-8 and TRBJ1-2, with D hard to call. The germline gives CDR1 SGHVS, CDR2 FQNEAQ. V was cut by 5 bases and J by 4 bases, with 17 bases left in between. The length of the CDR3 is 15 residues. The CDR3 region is CASSPGPLPGYGYTF. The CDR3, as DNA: TGTGCCAGCAGCCCCGGACCGCTCCCTGGCTATGGCTACACCTTC.

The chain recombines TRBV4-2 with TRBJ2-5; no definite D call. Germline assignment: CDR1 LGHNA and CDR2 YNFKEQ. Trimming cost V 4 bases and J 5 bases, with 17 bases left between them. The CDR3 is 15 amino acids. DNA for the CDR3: TGTGCCAGCAGCCCCCGCGTAGGCTCTGGGGAGACCCAGTACTTC. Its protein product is CASSPRVGSGETQYF.

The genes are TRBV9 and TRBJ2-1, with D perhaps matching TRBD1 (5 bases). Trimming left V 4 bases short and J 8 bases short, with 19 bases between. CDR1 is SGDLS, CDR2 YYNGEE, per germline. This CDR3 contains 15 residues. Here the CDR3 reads CASSSPSSGFHEQFF. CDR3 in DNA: TGTGCCAGCAGCTCCCCGTCGTCAGGGTTCCATGAGCAGTTCTTC.

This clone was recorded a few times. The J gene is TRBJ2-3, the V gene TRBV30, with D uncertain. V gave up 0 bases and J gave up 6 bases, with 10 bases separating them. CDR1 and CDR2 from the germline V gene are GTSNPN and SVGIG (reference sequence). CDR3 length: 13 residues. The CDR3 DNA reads TGTGCCTGGAGTGTACAGACGGGCGATACGCAGTATTTT. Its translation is CAWSVQTGDTQYF. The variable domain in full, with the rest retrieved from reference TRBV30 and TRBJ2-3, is SQTIHQWPATLVQPVGSPLSLECTVEGTSNPNLYWYRQAAGRGLQLLFYSVGIGQISSEVPQNLSASRPQDRQFILSSKKLLLSDSGFYLCAWSVQTGDTQYFGPGTRLTVL.

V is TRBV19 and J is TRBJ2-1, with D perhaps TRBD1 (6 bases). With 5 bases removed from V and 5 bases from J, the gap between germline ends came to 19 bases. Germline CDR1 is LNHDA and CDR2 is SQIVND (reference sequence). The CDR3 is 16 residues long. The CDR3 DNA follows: TGTGCCAGTAGTCCCCGCCTGGGGGCGCAGGACAATGAGCAGTTCTTC. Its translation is CASSPRLGAQDNEQFF.

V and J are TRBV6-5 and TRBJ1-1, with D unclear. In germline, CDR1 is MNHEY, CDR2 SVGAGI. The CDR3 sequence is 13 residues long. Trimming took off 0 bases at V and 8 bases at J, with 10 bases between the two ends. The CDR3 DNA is TGTGCCAGCAGTTACTCGGTCGCTGCGGAAGCTTTCTTT. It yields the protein CASSYSVAAEAFF.

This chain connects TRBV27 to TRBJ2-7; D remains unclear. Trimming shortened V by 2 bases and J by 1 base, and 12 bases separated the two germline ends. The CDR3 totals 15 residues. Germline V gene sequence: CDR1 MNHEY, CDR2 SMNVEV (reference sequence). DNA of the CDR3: TGTGCCAGCAGTTTAAAGGCCTTTGGATCCTACGAGCAGTACTTC. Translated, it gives CASSLKAFGSYEQYF.

CDR3 nucleotide sequence: TGCGCCAGCAGCCAAGAAAGCGGGAGGAGCACAGATACGCAGTATTTT. It yields the protein CASSQESGRSTDTQYF. The chain employs TRBV4-1 and TRBJ2-3; 9 bases map to TRBD2. The V gene end was trimmed by 0 bases and the J gene end by 0 bases; junction bases not matched to a gene: 1. The CDR3 contains 16 residues. CDR1 is MGHRA and CDR2 is YSYEKL in the germline V gene.

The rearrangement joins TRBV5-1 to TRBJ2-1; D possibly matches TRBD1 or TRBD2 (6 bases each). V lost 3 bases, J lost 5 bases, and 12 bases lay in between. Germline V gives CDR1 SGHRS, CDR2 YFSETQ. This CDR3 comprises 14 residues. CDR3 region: CASSSKGGDNEQFF. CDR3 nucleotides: TGCGCCAGCAGCTCAAAGGGGGGAGACAATGAGCAGTTCTTC.

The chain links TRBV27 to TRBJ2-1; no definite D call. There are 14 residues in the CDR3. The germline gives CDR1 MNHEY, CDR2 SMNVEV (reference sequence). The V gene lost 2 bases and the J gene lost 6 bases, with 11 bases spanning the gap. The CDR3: CASSLTLSGNEQFF. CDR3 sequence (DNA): TGTGCCAGCAGTTTAACCCTCTCGGGCAATGAGCAGTTCTTC.

CDR3 in amino acids: CASSLGLAGYEQYF. CDR3 sequence (DNA): TGTGCCAGCAGTCTGGGACTAGCTGGCTACGAGCAGTACTTC. The chain is built from TRBV27 and TRBJ2-7; the match to TRBD2 covers 9 bases. V lost 5 bases and J lost 3; bases outside the gene matches: 5. The length of the CDR3 is 14 residues. Germline CDR1 and CDR2: MNHEY and SMNVEV (reference sequence).

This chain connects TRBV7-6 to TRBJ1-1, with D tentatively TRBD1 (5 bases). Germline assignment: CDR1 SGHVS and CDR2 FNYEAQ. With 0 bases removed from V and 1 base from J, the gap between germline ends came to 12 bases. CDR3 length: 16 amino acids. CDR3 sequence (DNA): TGTGCCAGCAGCTTAGCGGCAGACGGGGGGAACACTGAAGCTTTCTTT. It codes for CASSLAADGGNTEAFF.

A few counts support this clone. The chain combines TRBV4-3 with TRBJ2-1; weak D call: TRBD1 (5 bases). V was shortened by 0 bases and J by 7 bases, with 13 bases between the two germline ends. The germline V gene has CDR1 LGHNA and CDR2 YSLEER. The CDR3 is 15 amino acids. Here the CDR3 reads CASSQEVETANEQFF. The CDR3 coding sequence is TGCGCCAGCAGCCAAGAAGTAGAGACAGCTAATGAGCAGTTCTTC.

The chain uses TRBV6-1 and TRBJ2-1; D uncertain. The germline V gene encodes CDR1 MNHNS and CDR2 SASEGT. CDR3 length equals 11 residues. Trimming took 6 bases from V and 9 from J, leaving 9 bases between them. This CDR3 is CASRIASEQFF. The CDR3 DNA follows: TGTGCCAGCAGAATAGCCAGTGAGCAGTTCTTC.

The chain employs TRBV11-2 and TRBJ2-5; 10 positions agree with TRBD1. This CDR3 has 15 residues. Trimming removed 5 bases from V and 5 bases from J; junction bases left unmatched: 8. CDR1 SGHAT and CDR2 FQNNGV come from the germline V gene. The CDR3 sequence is CASSQPGTGDETQYF. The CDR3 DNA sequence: TGTGCCAGCAGCCAACCCGGGACAGGGGACGAGACCCAGTACTTC.

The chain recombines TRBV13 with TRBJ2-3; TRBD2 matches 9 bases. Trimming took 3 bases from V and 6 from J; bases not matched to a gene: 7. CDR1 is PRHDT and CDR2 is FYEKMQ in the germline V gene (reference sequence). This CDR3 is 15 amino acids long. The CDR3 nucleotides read TGTGCCAGCAGCTTTTCTAGCGGGAAAGGGGATACGCAGTATTTT. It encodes CASSFSSGKGDTQYF.

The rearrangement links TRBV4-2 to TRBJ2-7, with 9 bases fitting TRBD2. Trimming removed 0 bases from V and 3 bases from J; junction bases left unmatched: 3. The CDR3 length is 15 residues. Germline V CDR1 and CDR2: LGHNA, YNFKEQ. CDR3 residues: CASSQDASGIYEQYF. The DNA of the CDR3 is TGTGCCAGCAGCCAAGACGCTAGCGGGATCTACGAGCAGTACTTC.